This is a list of T cell receptor beta chains from one sample in a study of blood T cell repertoires in COVID-19. Libraries were prepared by immunoSEQ multiplex PCR; TCRdb keeps only in-frame clonotypes and omits some of them. The data hold around 150,000 clones, with approximately 80% observed a single time. The sequenced sample was peripheral blood. Source of these receptors: a woman between 40 and 55 years old with COVID-19, enrolled during active disease. CDR3s leave out the opening cysteine and the closing phenylalanine or tryptophan. Each record gives: J gene, clone size, V gene, CDR3 protein. Clone sizes are given selectively: once, few, many, or a class where the clone is expanded.

j_gene: TRBJ2-1
abundance: few
v_gene: TRBV28
CDR3aa: ASRAPLGRGNEQF

j_gene: TRBJ2-7
abundance: .
v_gene: TRBV11-2
CDR3aa: ASSRVGDEQY

j_gene: TRBJ2-1
abundance: .
v_gene: TRBV10-1
CDR3aa: ASSDPGGGRREQF

j_gene: TRBJ2-1
abundance: .
v_gene: TRBV7-9
CDR3aa: ASSLASFNEQF

j_gene: TRBJ1-5
abundance: .
v_gene: TRBV7-9
CDR3aa: ASSSTALSNQPQH

j_gene: TRBJ1-3
abundance: .
v_gene: TRBV28
CDR3aa: ASSLLGQGATNTIY

j_gene: TRBJ2-1
abundance: few
v_gene: TRBV6-2/TRBV6-3
CDR3aa: ASSYSAGGGQF

j_gene: TRBJ1-1
abundance: .
v_gene: TRBV7-9
CDR3aa: ASSRRGGTIMNTEAF

j_gene: TRBJ2-5
abundance: .
v_gene: TRBV15
CDR3aa: ATSRKQVGQETQY

j_gene: TRBJ2-4
abundance: .
v_gene: TRBV19
CDR3aa: ASSTTGQAKNIQY

j_gene: TRBJ1-2
abundance: .
v_gene: TRBV9
CDR3aa: ASSAKVLEGYT

j_gene: TRBJ2-3
abundance: .
v_gene: TRBV19
CDR3aa: ASSIGLAGSDTQY

j_gene: TRBJ1-2
abundance: .
v_gene: TRBV6-5
CDR3aa: ASRAPGGSRDGYT

j_gene: TRBJ1-5
abundance: few
v_gene: TRBV6-6
CDR3aa: ASSLGQGAKQPQH

j_gene: TRBJ1-1
abundance: .
v_gene: TRBV6-4
CDR3aa: ASSLGVGTEAF

j_gene: TRBJ2-2
abundance: .
v_gene: TRBV6-1
CDR3aa: ASSDTGVSGELF

j_gene: TRBJ2-6
abundance: .
v_gene: TRBV14
CDR3aa: ASSQDRHRGRNGANVLT

j_gene: TRBJ1-6
abundance: .
v_gene: TRBV19
CDR3aa: ASSNPQGLRNSPLH

j_gene: TRBJ2-2
abundance: .
v_gene: TRBV28
CDR3aa: ASSLAGTGGRSGELF

j_gene: TRBJ2-6
abundance: .
v_gene: TRBV10-2
CDR3aa: ASSGQGTGANVLT

j_gene: TRBJ1-1
abundance: .
v_gene: TRBV29-1
CDR3aa: SVWLGSEAF

j_gene: TRBJ2-1
abundance: .
v_gene: TRBV4-1
CDR3aa: ASSRSGSSYNEQF

j_gene: TRBJ2-7
abundance: .
v_gene: TRBV27
CDR3aa: ASSFSGRASYEQY

j_gene: TRBJ2-7
abundance: many
v_gene: TRBV3-1/TRBV3-2
CDR3aa: ASSQDRGYEQY

j_gene: TRBJ2-3
abundance: .
v_gene: TRBV7-9
CDR3aa: ASSQSSGRRAHRDTQY

j_gene: TRBJ1-2
abundance: .
v_gene: TRBV7-2
CDR3aa: ASSLAGVGYT

j_gene: TRBJ1-6
abundance: .
v_gene: TRBV10-3
CDR3aa: AISESVGGNSPLH

j_gene: TRBJ2-4
abundance: once
v_gene: TRBV19
CDR3aa: ASSPRTVTKNIQY

j_gene: TRBJ2-1
abundance: .
v_gene: TRBV9
CDR3aa: ASSVVTSGGTYNEQF

j_gene: TRBJ2-1
abundance: once
v_gene: TRBV3-1/TRBV3-2
CDR3aa: ASSPRPAGGGDEQF

j_gene: TRBJ2-1
abundance: .
v_gene: TRBV19
CDR3aa: ASSTGLAGGTYNEQF

j_gene: TRBJ1-1
abundance: .
v_gene: TRBV2
CDR3aa: ASGRGLLGTEAF

j_gene: TRBJ1-1
abundance: .
v_gene: TRBV27
CDR3aa: ASSHYRGLGTEAF

j_gene: TRBJ2-2
abundance: .
v_gene: TRBV7-6
CDR3aa: ASSSLIFTRELF

j_gene: TRBJ1-5
abundance: .
v_gene: TRBV27
CDR3aa: ASSFGVGNQPQH

j_gene: TRBJ2-7
abundance: few
v_gene: TRBV6-6
CDR3aa: ASDTRLAGGHEQY